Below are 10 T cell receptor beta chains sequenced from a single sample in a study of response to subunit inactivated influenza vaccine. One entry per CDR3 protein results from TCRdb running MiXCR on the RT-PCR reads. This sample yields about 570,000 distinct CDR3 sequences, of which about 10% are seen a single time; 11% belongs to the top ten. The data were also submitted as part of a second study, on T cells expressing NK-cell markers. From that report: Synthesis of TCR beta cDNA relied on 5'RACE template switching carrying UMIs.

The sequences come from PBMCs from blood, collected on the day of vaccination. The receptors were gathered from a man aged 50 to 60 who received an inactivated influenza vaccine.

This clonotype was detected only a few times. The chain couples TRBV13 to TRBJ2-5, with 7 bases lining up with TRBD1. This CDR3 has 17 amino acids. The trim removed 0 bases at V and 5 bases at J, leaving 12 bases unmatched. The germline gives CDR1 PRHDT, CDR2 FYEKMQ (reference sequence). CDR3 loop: CASSLGLQGQSKETQYF. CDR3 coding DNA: TGTGCCAGCAGCTTAGGCCTCCAGGGACAGAGTAAGGAGACCCAGTACTTC. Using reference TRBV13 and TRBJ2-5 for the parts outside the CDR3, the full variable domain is AAGVIQSPRHLIKEKRETATLKCYPIPRHDTVYWYQQGPGQDPQFLISFYEKMQSDKGSIPDRFSAQQFSDYHSELNMSSLELGDSALYFCASSLGLQGQSKETQYFGPGTRLLVL.

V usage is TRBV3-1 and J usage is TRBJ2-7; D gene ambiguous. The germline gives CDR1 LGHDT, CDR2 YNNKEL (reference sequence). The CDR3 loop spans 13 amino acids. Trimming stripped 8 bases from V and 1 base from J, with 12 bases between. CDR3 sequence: CASRSSLSYEQYF. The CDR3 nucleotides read TGTGCCAGCCGCAGCTCGTTGTCCTACGAGCAGTACTTC.

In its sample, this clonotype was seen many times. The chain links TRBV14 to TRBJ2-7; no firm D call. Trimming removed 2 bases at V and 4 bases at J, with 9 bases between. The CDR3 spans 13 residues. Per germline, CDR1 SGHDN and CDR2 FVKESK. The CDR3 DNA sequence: TGTGCCAGCAGCCAATTCCACGGATACGAGCAGTACTTC. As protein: CASSQFHGYEQYF.

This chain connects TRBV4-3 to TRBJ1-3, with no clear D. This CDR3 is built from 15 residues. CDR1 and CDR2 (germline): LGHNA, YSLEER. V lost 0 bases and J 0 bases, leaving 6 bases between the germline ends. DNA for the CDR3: TGCGCCAGCAGCCAAGATTGGGACTCTGGAAACACCATATATTTT. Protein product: CASSQDWDSGNTIYF.

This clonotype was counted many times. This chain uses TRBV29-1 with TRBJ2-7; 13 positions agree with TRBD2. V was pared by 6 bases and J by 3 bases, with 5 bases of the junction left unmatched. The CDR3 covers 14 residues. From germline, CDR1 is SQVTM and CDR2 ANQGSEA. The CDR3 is CSVPGTSGNYEQYF. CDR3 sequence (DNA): TGCAGCGTACCCGGGACTAGCGGGAACTACGAGCAGTACTTC.

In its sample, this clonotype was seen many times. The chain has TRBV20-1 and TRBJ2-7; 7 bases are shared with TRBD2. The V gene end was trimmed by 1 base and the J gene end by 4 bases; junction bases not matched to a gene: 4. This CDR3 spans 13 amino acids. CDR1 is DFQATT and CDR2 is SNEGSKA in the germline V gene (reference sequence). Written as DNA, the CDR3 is TGCAGTGCTAGAGCGACTAGCCGGTACGAGCAGTACTTC. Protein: CSARATSRYEQYF.

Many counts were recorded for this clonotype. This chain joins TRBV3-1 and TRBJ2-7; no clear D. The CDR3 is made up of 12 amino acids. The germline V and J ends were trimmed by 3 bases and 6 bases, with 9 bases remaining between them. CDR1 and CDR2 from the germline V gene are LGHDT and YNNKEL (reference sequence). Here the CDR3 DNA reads TGTGCCAGCAGCCAGGCCCTTGCCGAGCAGTACTTC. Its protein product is CASSQALAEQYF.

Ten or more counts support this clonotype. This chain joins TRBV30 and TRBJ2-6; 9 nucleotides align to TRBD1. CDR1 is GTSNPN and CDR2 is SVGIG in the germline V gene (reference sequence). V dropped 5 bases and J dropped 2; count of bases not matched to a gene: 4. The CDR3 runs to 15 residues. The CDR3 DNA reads TGTGCCTGGGGGACAGGGTATACTGGGGCCAACGTCCTGACTTTC. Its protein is CAWGTGYTGANVLTF.

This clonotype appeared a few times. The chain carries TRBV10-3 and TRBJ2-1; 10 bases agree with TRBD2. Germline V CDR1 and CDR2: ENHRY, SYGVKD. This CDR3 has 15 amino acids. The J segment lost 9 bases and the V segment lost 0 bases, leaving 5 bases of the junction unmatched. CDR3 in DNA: TGTGCCATCAGTGAGTCGGCTAGCGGGAGAGGTGAGCAGTTCTTC. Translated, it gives CAISESASGRGEQFF.

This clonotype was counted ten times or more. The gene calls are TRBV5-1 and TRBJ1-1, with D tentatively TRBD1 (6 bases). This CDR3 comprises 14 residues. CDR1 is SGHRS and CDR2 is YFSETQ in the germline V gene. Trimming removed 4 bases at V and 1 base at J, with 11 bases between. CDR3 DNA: TGCGCCAGCAGCGATCAAGGGGGGAACACTGAAGCTTTCTTT. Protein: CASSDQGGNTEAFF.